This T cell receptor (beta chain) emerged from a study of T-cell memory formation after mild COVID-19. TCRdb processed the 5' RACE reads anew with MiXCR; each CDR3 protein has one entry. The table has about 16,000 distinct CDR3 sequences, over 20% seen once. Germline assignment: CDR1 SGHTA and CDR2 FQGNSA. CDR3 length: 17 residues. V lost 2 bases and J lost 2, with 17 bases in between. The V call is TRBV7-2, the J call TRBJ2-3; tentatively, D is TRBD2 (6 bases). The clonotype comes from a young man who had mild COVID-19 (a few samples of this study predate the infection). Cell type and time point are not known. The sequencing input was PBMCs or a T cell subset sorted from them (not recorded which). The DNA for the CDR3 is TGTGCCAGCAGCTTACTCACAGCGGGCATGCCCACAGATACGCAGTATTTT. Translation: CASSLLTAGMPTDTQYF.